The rows below give T cell receptor beta chains drawn from one sample of a study of CD8+CD57+ T cells in acquired aplastic anemia. TCRdb re-called the reads with MiXCR, one entry per CDR3 protein. The repertoire holds about 180,000 distinct CDR3 sequences, with 40% to 55% as singletons. The sample consisted of sorted CD4+, CD8+, or CD8+CD57+ T cells (not recorded which) from PBMCs. These receptors all stem from a human donor in good health. CDR3s include the opening cysteine and the closing phenylalanine or tryptophan. A D gene is named only where the DNA matches it firmly. Clone sizes are given selectively: once, few, many, or a class where the clone is expanded.

v_gene	j_gene	abundance	d_gene	CDR3nt	CDR3aa
TRBV30	TRBJ2-7	many	.	TGTGCCTGGAGTGTCGGGAGAACGTACGAGCAGTACTTC	CAWSVGRTYEQYF
TRBV5-1	TRBJ2-7	many	TRBD2	TGCGCCAGCAGCTTGTATGTCCGTAGCGGGAGGAACGAGCAGTACTTC	CASSLYVRSGRNEQYF
TRBV30	TRBJ2-7	many	TRBD1	TGTGCCTGGAGTCAAGGGGGCGATAGCTACGAGCAGTACTTC	CAWSQGGDSYEQYF
TRBV7-9	TRBJ1-4	many	TRBD1	TGTGCCAGCAGCCGATCAGGGGGGGGCGAAAAACTGTTTTTT	CASSRSGGGEKLFF
TRBV2	TRBJ2-1	.	.	TGTGCCAGCAGTGGTGGACCCTACAATGAGCAGTTCTTC	CASSGGPYNEQFF
TRBV6-2/TRBV6-3	TRBJ1-5	many	.	TGTGCCAGTGGGACGGTCAATCAGCCCCAGCATTTT	CASGTVNQPQHF
TRBV24-1	TRBJ2-1	.	.	TGTGCCACCAGTGATTTGGCACAGTACAATGAGCAGTTCTTC	CATSDLAQYNEQFF
TRBV15	TRBJ1-1	.	.	TGTGCCACCAGCGAACGTCCCTCTTGGAGGGACACTGAAGCTTTCTTT	CATSERPSWRDTEAFF
TRBV7-6	TRBJ2-7	many	TRBD1	TGTGCCAGCAGCGCGGGCCGGGACAGGGGAGTGGGCGAGCAGTACTTC	CASSAGRDRGVGEQYF
TRBV7-9	TRBJ2-2	.	TRBD2	TGTGCCAGCAGCTTGGAGTCCGGGACTAGCGGGTGGAACACCGGGGAGCTGTTTTTT	CASSLESGTSGWNTGELFF
TRBV10-3	TRBJ1-2	many	TRBD1	TGTGCCATCAGTGAGACAGGGGGATATGGCTACACCTTC	CAISETGGYGYTF
TRBV7-8	TRBJ1-1	few	TRBD1	TGTGCCAGCAGCCTGCCCCTACAGGGGGCAGAGACTGAAGCTTTCTTT	CASSLPLQGAETEAFF
TRBV10-3	TRBJ1-2	few	TRBD1	TGTGCCATCAGTGAGTCCCGGGACAGGGTGGATGGCTACACCTTC	CAISESRDRVDGYTF
TRBV7-9	TRBJ1-1	few	.	TGTGCCAGCAGCTTTTGGGAGGCCACTGAAGCTTTCTTT	CASSFWEATEAFF
TRBV11-2	TRBJ2-1	few	TRBD2	TGTGCCAGCAGCTTCGGGACTAGCGGGAGTTTAAATGAGCAGTTCTTC	CASSFGTSGSLNEQFF
TRBV18	TRBJ2-3	.	.	TGTGCCAGCGAAAACGGGAGAAGGAGCACAGATACGCAGTATTTT	CASENGRRSTDTQYF
TRBV2	TRBJ2-7	.	.	TGTGCCAGCAGTTATCCGGCCGGGGGCTACGAGCAGTACTTC	CASSYPAGGYEQYF
TRBV7-2	TRBJ2-5	.	.	TGTGCCAGCAGCCGAGGTAGTGCAGAGACCCAGTACTTC	CASSRGSAETQYF
TRBV2	TRBJ2-3	few	.	TGTGCCAGCAGTGAGACAGGCACAGATACGCAGTATTTT	CASSETGTDTQYF
TRBV3-1	TRBJ2-1	many	.	TGTGCCAGCAGCCAGACAAGCAATGAGCAGTTCTTC	CASSQTSNEQFF
TRBV20-1	TRBJ2-7	.	.	TGCAGTGCTAGGGATGCCCACAGGGTTTCTTACGAGCAGTACTTC	CSARDAHRVSYEQYF
TRBV7-3	TRBJ2-7	.	TRBD1	TGTGCCAGCAGCCCAGGACAGGATAGCTCCTACGAGCAGTACTTC	CASSPGQDSSYEQYF
TRBV2	TRBJ2-3	few	.	TGTGCCAGCAGTACCCGAGATACGCAGTATTTT	CASSTRDTQYF
TRBV7-3	TRBJ2-7	many	TRBD2	TGTGCCAGCAGCTCCGGACTAGCGGGAGGCGAGCAGTACTTC	CASSSGLAGGEQYF
TRBV19	TRBJ1-6	many	TRBD1	TGTGCCAGTAGTCCCAGGGGGATAAGCCATTCGGCCCTCCACTTT	CASSPRGISHSALHF
TRBV24-1	TRBJ2-1	many	.	TGTGCCACCAGTGATACGGAAGAGCAGTTCTTC	CATSDTEEQFF